This entry concerns a single T cell receptor beta chain. What it recognizes is unknown. Libraries were prepared by immunoSEQ multiplex PCR; TCRdb keeps only in-frame clonotypes and omits some of them. The table includes 35,000 to 40,000 clones, approximately 90% detected once. These data come from a study of OX40 agonist ivuxolimab in advanced cancers. Looking at the study overall: Patients receiving dose escalation had hepatocellular carcinoma, melanoma, renal cell or head and neck cancer. Study results and caveats: Compared with CD4+, CD8+ T cells on average had more expanded clones.

Baseline was the first blood sampling point, followed by cycle 4 day 1 and cycle 7 day 1. The clonotype was recovered from an adult with an advanced solid tumor such as melanoma, head and neck, liver or kidney cancer. Here the sequenced sample was CD4+ or CD8+ T cells sorted from blood, taken in a trial of the OX40 agonist ivuxolimab.

The CDR3 sequence: CASSPTRTGELFF. The DNA for the CDR3 is TGTGCCAGCAGCCCCACCCGGACCGGGGAGCTGTTTTTT. The chain recombines TRBV27 with TRBJ2-2; D unclear. CDR3 length: 13 residues. Trimming removed 6 bases from V and 5 bases from J, with 10 bases in between. Germline V gene lookup returns CDR1 MNHEY and CDR2 SMNVEV (reference sequence).